This T cell receptor beta chain was sequenced in a study of blood T cells in healthy people across ages. Study-wide results and limits: Older individuals had lower TCR beta diversity per million T cells (the decline was roughly linear).

The donors, aged about 6 to 95, were healthy Caucasians from Russia. Total RNA was extracted at no less than 6 micrograms per sample. From germline, CDR1 is MDHEN and CDR2 SYDVKM. CDR3 length equals 15 residues. The authors ran a second PCR of about 6 to 11 cycles using a sample-barcoded 5' primer and a J-beta primer mix. Each cDNA molecule, via a template-switch adaptor with 12 random nucleotides, was tagged. TCRdb re-derived calls from the 5' RACE reads in MiXCR, one entry per CDR3 protein. The repertoire holds 1,500,000 or so distinct CDR3 sequences, with 35% to 45% as singletons. Points on this clonotype: As yet, its antigen is unknown.

The rearrangement uses TRBV28 and TRBJ2-5, with D hard to call. The DNA end favors TRBJ2-7, so the J call may be wrong. Sequencing input: blood. The clonotype was recovered from a young woman in good health. In DNA form, the CDR3 reads TGTGCCAGCAGCTTCCCTCAAAATAGGCAATTCGAGCAGTACTTC. Translated: CASSFPQNRQFEQYF.